Below, 3 T cell receptor beta chains from the same sample are listed, as sequenced in a study of T cells in women clearing cervical HPV infection listed by TCRdb under 2018. Libraries were prepared through the immunoSEQ multiplex PCR assay. In TCRdb, the immuneACCESS table is reduced to in-frame sequences with V and J assigned. These tables do not hold every clone; where another copy was compared, an unresolved V gene accounts for under half, and the others remain unexplained. This sample's records show some 40,000 clones. The ten biggest clones cover approximately 1.3% of the sample. The sequencing sample was made of blood buffy coat. Receptors were obtained from a woman aged 18 to 69 with a cervical HPV16 infection that either progressed to CIN3+ or cleared (not recorded which).

About this clone itself: The read terminates 3 residues before the CDR3 end, so the remaining end is supplied by the germline J gene. The V and J genes are TRBV18 and TRBJ1-2; tentative D call: TRBD1 (6 bases). The CDR3 runs 13 residues. Germline CDR1 reads KGHSH; CDR2 reads LQKENI. Partial CDR3 DNA: TGTGCCAGCTCACCACAGGGGGAGGGAGGC. Protein product: CASSPQGEGG. The complete CDR3 sequence is CASSPQGEGGYTF.

About this clone: The read gets to within 3 residues of the CDR3 end, and the germline J gene fills in the rest. The chain couples TRBV29-1 to TRBJ2-7, with D tentatively TRBD1 (6 bases). V lost 3 bases to trimming and J lost 4 bases, with 10 bases between them. There are 12 residues in the CDR3. The germline V gene has CDR1 SQVTM and CDR2 ANQGSEA. Incomplete CDR3 DNA: TGCAGCGTTGAGGAACAGGGATACGAG. Translation: CSVEEQGYE. The whole CDR3 protein reads CSVEEQGYEQYF.

Regarding this clone: The read is 3 residues too short to cover the CDR3 end, so that end is filled in from the germline J gene. The chain links TRBV4-1 to TRBJ2-2, with 8 bases that match TRBD2. After removal of 0 bases from V and 5 bases from J, the junction contained 8 bases not matched to a gene. Germline V gene lookup returns CDR1 MGHRA and CDR2 YSYEKL. The CDR3 is 17 residues long. Partial CDR3 DNA: TGCGCCAGCAGCCAAGATCCGGGGGGGGCCCAAACCGGGGAG. Amino acid sequence: CASSQDPGGAQTGE. The full CDR3 is CASSQDPGGAQTGELFF.